The 23 T cell receptor beta chains in this list originate from one sample, sequenced in a study of shared clonotypes between healthy human individuals. Some clones are missing from TCRdb's copy, which holds only in-frame ones; the method was immunoSEQ multiplex PCR. The sample holds more than 2 million clones, over 85% seen once. Naive CD8 cells lacked CD45RO, underwent positive selection for CCR7 and left out terminally differentiated effector memory CD45RA+ cells. The sequencing input was naive CD8+ T cells sorted from blood. Receptors were obtained from a man between 18 and 35 years old in good health.

The V and J genes are TRBV30 and TRBJ2-7; 8 bases map to TRBD1. CDR3 length: 13 residues. V was pared by 0 bases and J by 5 bases, with 3 bases of the junction left unmatched. CDR1 and CDR2 (germline): GTSNPN, SVGIG (reference sequence). DNA of the CDR3: TGTGCCTGGAGTGTCGACAGGGGCAACGAGCAGTACTTC. Amino acids: CAWSVDRGNEQYF.

The V call is TRBV10-1, the J call TRBJ2-1; a possible D gene is TRBD1 (6 bases). Germline V CDR1 and CDR2: WNHNN, SYGVQD (reference sequence). Between the trimmed V and J ends, which lost 5 bases and 8 bases, there was a span of 19 bases. The CDR3 is made up of 15 amino acids. CDR3 nucleotides: TGCGCCAGCAGTTGGGGCAGGGGATTTCAGGATGAGCAGTTCTTC. This encodes CASSWGRGFQDEQFF.

The V and J genes are TRBV7-8 and TRBJ2-2, with 10 positions matching TRBD2. This CDR3 is 16 amino acids long. Germline CDR1 and CDR2: SGHVS and FQNEAQ. Trimming cost V 5 bases and J 4 bases; bases outside gene matches: 7. CDR3 bases: TGTGCCAGCAGCCCACTAGCGGGGACGAGCACCGGGGAGCTGTTTTTT. It is translated as CASSPLAGTSTGELFF.

The chain carries TRBV5-1 and TRBJ2-7; D is possibly TRBD1 (6 bases). Trimming left V 4 bases short and J 3 bases short, with 14 bases between. This CDR3 has 14 residues. Looked up from germline, CDR1 is SGHRS and CDR2 is YFSETQ. The CDR3 is CASSRRQDDYEQYF. The CDR3 region has the DNA TGCGCCAGCAGCCGCCGACAGGATGACTACGAGCAGTACTTC.

The chain joins TRBV7-9 to TRBJ2-5, with 10 bases identical to TRBD1. The CDR3 has 17 amino acids. Germline V gene lookup returns CDR1 SEHNR and CDR2 FQNEAQ (reference sequence). After removal of 3 bases from V and 1 base from J, the junction contained 8 bases not matched to a gene. CDR3 coding DNA: TGTGCCAGCAGCTTTCCCGGGACAGGGGTGGCCCAAGAGACCCAGTACTTC. Translation: CASSFPGTGVAQETQYF.

This clone was detected only once. The V call is TRBV5-4, the J call TRBJ2-1; D remains ambiguous. Per the germline V gene, CDR1 is SGHNT and CDR2 is YYREEE (reference sequence). This CDR3 spans 15 amino acids. V was shortened by 5 bases and J by 0 bases, with 12 bases between the two germline ends. The CDR3 region is CASSPDWSSYNEQFF. CDR3 coding DNA: TGTGCCAGCAGTCCCGACTGGAGCTCCTACAATGAGCAGTTCTTC.

V gene TRBV2 combines with J gene TRBJ2-7; the D is unclear. The germline V gene encodes CDR1 SNHLY and CDR2 FYNNEI. V lost 0 bases and J 4 bases, leaving 7 bases between the germline ends. This CDR3 region has 13 residues. The chain's CDR3 is CASSEALIYEQYF. CDR3 DNA: TGTGCCAGCAGTGAAGCCTTGATTTACGAGCAGTACTTC.

This chain joins TRBV7-9 and TRBJ2-7; 7 bases are shared with TRBD2. Germline CDR1 and CDR2: SEHNR and FQNEAQ (reference sequence). The CDR3 consists of 13 residues. V lost 4 bases to trimming and J lost 9 bases; unmatched junction nucleotides: 9. CDR3 amino acids: CASSSSEPGGQYF. DNA for the CDR3: TGTGCCAGCAGCTCATCGGAACCGGGAGGGCAGTACTTC.

The chain carries TRBV19 and TRBJ1-2, with 8 bases that match TRBD1. Trimming at V came to 3 bases and at J to 7 bases, leaving 10 bases not matched to a gene. This CDR3 spans 15 amino acids. From germline, CDR1 is LNHDA and CDR2 SQIVND (reference sequence). CDR3 bases: TGTGCCAGTAGTATGGACAGGGCAGGAGCTGTTGGCTACACCTTC. Its translation: CASSMDRAGAVGYTF.

The rearrangement links TRBV5-3 to TRBJ1-4; 7 bases match TRBD1. TRBV5-3 is classed as an ORF, of uncertain function. The CDR3 loop spans 15 amino acids. The ends lost 0 bases at V and 6 bases at J; junction bases unmatched: 5. This CDR3 is CARSLASGGDEKLFF. The CDR3 DNA is TGTGCCAGAAGCTTGGCATCAGGGGGTGATGAAAAACTGTTTTTT.

Only one count was recorded for this clone. The chain uses TRBV9 and TRBJ2-2; possibly TRBD1 for D (6 bases). The CDR3 has 15 amino acids. Germline-derived CDR1 and CDR2 are SGDLS and YYNGEE. V lost 0 bases and J lost 3, with 9 bases in between. The CDR3 DNA reads TGTGCCAGCAGCGTAGATCCAGGGGACACCGGGGAGCTGTTTTTT. It yields the protein CASSVDPGDTGELFF.

As for this clone: The junction departs from germline at one end; a sequencing error may be responsible. The rearrangement uses TRBV7-7 and TRBJ2-5, with TRBD2 as a possible D gene (6 bases). Germline loops: CDR1 SSHAT, CDR2 FNYEAQ (reference sequence). The CDR3 runs to 13 residues. Here the CDR3 DNA reads TGTGCTAGCAGCTTACACGGCTCGGGGGAGCAGTACTTC. The encoded protein is CASSLHGSGEQYF.

The V gene is TRBV27, the J gene TRBJ2-1, with TRBD1 as a possible D gene (6 bases). CDR3 length equals 13 residues. The ends were cut back, 6 bases at V and 2 bases at J, with 8 bases in the middle. Germline lookup yields CDR1 MNHEY and CDR2 SMNVEV (reference sequence). CDR3 in DNA: TGTGCCAGCAGACAGGGAACCTACAATGAGCAGTTCTTC. Its protein product is CASRQGTYNEQFF.

The chain has TRBV27 and TRBJ2-7, with D perhaps TRBD2 (5 bases). Per germline, CDR1 MNHEY and CDR2 SMNVEV (reference sequence). The germline V and J ends were trimmed by 2 bases and 4 bases, with 15 bases remaining between them. This CDR3 spans 15 amino acids. The CDR3 DNA follows: TGTGCCAGCAGTTTAATGGCGGGTCTGGGGTACGAGCAGTACTTC. The encoded protein is CASSLMAGLGYEQYF.

CDR3 in DNA: TGCGCCAGCAGCCCGGACAGGGGGCTAGGGACCCAGTACTTC. Translated: CASSPDRGLGTQYF. The chain employs TRBV5-1 and TRBJ2-5; 11 nucleotides match TRBD1. After removal of 4 bases from V and 7 bases from J, the junction contained 6 bases not matched to a gene. Germline V gene sequence: CDR1 SGHRS, CDR2 YFSETQ. The CDR3 contains 14 residues. The variable domain in full, completed from reference TRBV5-1 and TRBJ2-5, reads KAGVTQTPRYLIKTRGQQVTLSCSPISGHRSVSWYQQTPGQGLQFLFEYFSETQRNKGNFPGRFSGRQFSNSRSEMNVSTLELGDSALYLCASSPDRGLGTQYFGPGTRLLVL.

This chain uses TRBV14 with TRBJ2-1, with 9 bases aligning to TRBD1. This CDR3 spans 16 amino acids. After removal of 4 bases from V and 3 bases from J, the junction contained 7 bases not matched to a gene. The germline V gene encodes CDR1 SGHDN and CDR2 FVKESK. The CDR3 protein is CASSPPPGQGYNEQFF. The CDR3 DNA reads as TGTGCCAGCAGCCCACCACCGGGACAGGGCTACAATGAGCAGTTCTTC.

The chain is built from TRBV9 and TRBJ2-5; D might be TRBD1 (6 bases). The CDR3 covers 14 residues. CDR1 is SGDLS, CDR2 YYNGEE, per germline. V was clipped by 2 bases and J by 5 bases, with 13 bases between them. CDR3 sequence reads: CASSVKGEWETQYF. The CDR3 DNA sequence: TGTGCCAGCAGCGTGAAGGGGGAATGGGAGACCCAGTACTTC.

In this sample, this clone turned up once. This sequence joins TRBV27 and TRBJ1-1, with TRBD1 identical over 9 bases. J lost 0 bases, V lost 5 bases, and 16 bases had no gene match. There are 19 residues in the CDR3. Germline assignment: CDR1 MNHEY and CDR2 SMNVEV (reference sequence). The CDR3 coding sequence is TGTGCCAGCAGTCCCTCACATCCGACAGGGGGACACGTGAACACTGAAGCTTTCTTT. Its protein product is CASSPSHPTGGHVNTEAFF.

This rearrangement joins TRBV28 to TRBJ1-4, with no clear D. Looked up from germline, CDR1 is MDHEN and CDR2 is SYDVKM. Trimming took off 6 bases at V and 8 bases at J, with 16 bases between the two ends. CDR3 length equals 14 residues. The CDR3 DNA follows: TGTGCCAGCAGCTACTTCGGGGAGGTCGAAAAACTGTTTTTT. This sequence encodes CASSYFGEVEKLFF.

This chain joins TRBV27 and TRBJ2-5, with 11 bases identical to TRBD2. Germline V gives CDR1 MNHEY, CDR2 SMNVEV (reference sequence). Germline trimming cut 2 bases from V and 5 bases from J; bases unmatched to any gene: 7. The CDR3 totals 16 residues. DNA of the CDR3: TGTGCCAGCAGTTTAGGGCTAGCGGGAGGCTGGGAGACCCAGTACTTC. Amino acid sequence: CASSLGLAGGWETQYF.

The V and J genes are TRBV7-6 and TRBJ2-2; D remains unclear. CDR3 length equals 13 residues. Trimming took off 3 bases at V and 7 bases at J, with 9 bases between the two ends. The germline CDR1 and CDR2 sequences are SGHVS and FNYEAQ. This chain's CDR3 is CASSLAFGGELFF. Here the CDR3 DNA reads TGTGCCAGCAGCTTGGCTTTTGGCGGGGAGCTGTTTTTT.

The gene calls are TRBV4-3 and TRBJ2-5; D remains ambiguous. Trimming stripped 0 bases from V and 5 bases from J, with 7 bases between. Germline V lookup: CDR1 LGHNA, CDR2 YSLEER. The CDR3 length is 13 residues. Here the CDR3 reads CASSQDPWETQYF. In DNA form, the CDR3 reads TGCGCCAGCAGCCAAGATCCCTGGGAGACCCAGTACTTC.

This CDR3 is CASSNGEKLFF. CDR3 nucleotides: TGTGCCAGTAGTAATGGTGAAAAACTGTTTTTT. The gene calls are TRBV19 and TRBJ1-4, with no clear D. Trimming shortened V by 4 bases and J by 7 bases, and 4 bases separated the two germline ends. Germline lookup yields CDR1 LNHDA and CDR2 SQIVND (reference sequence). The CDR3 is 11 amino acids.